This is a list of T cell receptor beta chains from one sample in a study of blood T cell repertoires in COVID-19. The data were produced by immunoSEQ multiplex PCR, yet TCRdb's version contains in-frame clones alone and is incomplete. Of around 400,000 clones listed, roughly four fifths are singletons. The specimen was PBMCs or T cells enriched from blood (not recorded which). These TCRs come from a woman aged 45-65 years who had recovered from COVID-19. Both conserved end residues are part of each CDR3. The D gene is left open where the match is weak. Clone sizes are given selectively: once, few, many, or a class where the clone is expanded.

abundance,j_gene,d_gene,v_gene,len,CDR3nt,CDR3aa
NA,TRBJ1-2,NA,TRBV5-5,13,TGTGCCAGCAGTCGACAGGAGGCGGAGGGCTACACCTTC,CASSRQEAEGYTF
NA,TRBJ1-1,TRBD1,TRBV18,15,TGTGCCAGCTCACTAGGGACAGGGAGAATCACTGAAGCTTTCTTT,CASSLGTGRITEAFF
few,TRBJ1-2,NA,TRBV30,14,TGTGCCTGGAGTTCACAGGGTTTGGTTCATGGCTACACCTTC,CAWSSQGLVHGYTF
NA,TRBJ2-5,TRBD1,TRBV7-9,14,TGTGCCAGCAGCTTAGGGACAGGGGGTGAGACCCAGTACTTC,CASSLGTGGETQYF
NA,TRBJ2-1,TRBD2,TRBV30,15,TGTGCCTGGGAGTTCCTAGCGGGGAAATACAATGAGCAGTTCTTC,CAWEFLAGKYNEQFF
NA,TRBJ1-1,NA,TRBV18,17,TGTGCCAGCTCACCCACGAGGATTTTAGAACGTAACACTGAAGCTTTCTTT,CASSPTRILERNTEAFF
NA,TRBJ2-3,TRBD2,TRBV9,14,TGTGCCAGCAGCTTGGGACTAGCCACCGGTACGCAGTATTTT,CASSLGLATGTQYF
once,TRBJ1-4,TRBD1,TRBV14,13,TGTGCCAGCAGCCCACCCAGGGGGCCAAAACTGTTTTTT,CASSPPRGPKLFF
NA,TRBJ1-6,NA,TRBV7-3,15,TGTGCCAGCAGCTTAACCGGGAGATATAATTCACCCCTCCACTTT,CASSLTGRYNSPLHF
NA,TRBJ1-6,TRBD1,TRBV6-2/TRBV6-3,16,TGTGCCAGCAGTTACGAAGAAAGGACAGGGGTTACACCCCTCCACTTT,CASSYEERTGVTPLHF
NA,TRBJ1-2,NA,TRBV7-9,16,TGTGCCAGCACCTGGGGAGAGGCCCCCGCTAACTATGGCTACACCTTC,CASTWGEAPANYGYTF
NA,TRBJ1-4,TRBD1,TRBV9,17,TGTGCCAGCAGCGTAGACCCCGGGACAGGGGTTAATGAAAAACTGTTTTTT,CASSVDPGTGVNEKLFF
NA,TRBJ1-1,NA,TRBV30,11,TGTGCCTGGAGGGGGTGGGAGGTGGCTTTCTTT,CAWRGWEVAFF
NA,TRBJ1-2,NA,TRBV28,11,TGTGCCAGCGGGAGTCCCTATGGCTACACCTTC,CASGSPYGYTF
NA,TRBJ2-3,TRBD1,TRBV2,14,TGTGCCAGCAGCTGGACAGGGTCCCCAGATACGCAGTATTTT,CASSWTGSPDTQYF
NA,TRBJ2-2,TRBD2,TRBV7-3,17,TGTGCCAGCAGCTTATACGCCGGGACTAGCGGAACCGGGGAGCTGTTTTTT,CASSLYAGTSGTGELFF
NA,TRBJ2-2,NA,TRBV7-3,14,TGTGCCAGCAGCTTAATCCAGGGCGCGGGGGAGCTGTTTTTT,CASSLIQGAGELFF
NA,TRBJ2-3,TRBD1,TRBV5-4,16,TGTGCCAGCAGCGATAACAGGGGAATTGGCACAGATACGCAGTATTTT,CASSDNRGIGTDTQYF
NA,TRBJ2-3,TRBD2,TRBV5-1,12,TGCGCCAGCAGCCTCCCAGCGGGAACGCAGTATTTT,CASSLPAGTQYF
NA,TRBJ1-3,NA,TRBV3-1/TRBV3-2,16,TGTGCCAGCAGCCAAGCAGTGGGGGGCTCTGGAAACACCATATATTTT,CASSQAVGGSGNTIYF
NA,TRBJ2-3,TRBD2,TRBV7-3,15,TGTGCCAGCAGCCGTGCGGGGGGGCTCACAGATACGCAGTATTTT,CASSRAGGLTDTQYF
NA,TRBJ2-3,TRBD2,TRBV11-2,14,TGTGCCAGCAGACCCACTAGCGGTTTAGATACGCAGTATTTT,CASRPTSGLDTQYF
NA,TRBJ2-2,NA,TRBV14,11,TGTGCCACAGGGGACACCGGGGAGCTGTTTTTT,CATGDTGELFF
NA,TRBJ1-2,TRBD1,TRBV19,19,TGTGCCAGTAGTATAGACCTCGGGACAGGGGATATCAGGGACTATGGCTACACCTTC,CASSIDLGTGDIRDYGYTF
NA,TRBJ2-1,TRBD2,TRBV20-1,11,TGCAGTGCTAGAGTTAGCGGGAATCAGTTCTTC,CSARVSGNQFF